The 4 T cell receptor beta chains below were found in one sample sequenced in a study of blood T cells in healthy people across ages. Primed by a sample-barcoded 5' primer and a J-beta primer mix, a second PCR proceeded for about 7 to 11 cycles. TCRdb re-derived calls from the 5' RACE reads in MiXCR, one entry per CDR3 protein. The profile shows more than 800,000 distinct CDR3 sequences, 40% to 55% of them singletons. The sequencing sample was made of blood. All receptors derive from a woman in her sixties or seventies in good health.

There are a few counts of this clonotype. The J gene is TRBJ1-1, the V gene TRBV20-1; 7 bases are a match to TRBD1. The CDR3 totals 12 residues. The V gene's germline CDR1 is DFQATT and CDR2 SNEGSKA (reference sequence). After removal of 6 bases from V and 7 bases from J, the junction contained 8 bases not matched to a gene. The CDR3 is CSASGTDSEAFF. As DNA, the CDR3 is TGCAGTGCAAGCGGGACAGATAGTGAAGCTTTCTTT.

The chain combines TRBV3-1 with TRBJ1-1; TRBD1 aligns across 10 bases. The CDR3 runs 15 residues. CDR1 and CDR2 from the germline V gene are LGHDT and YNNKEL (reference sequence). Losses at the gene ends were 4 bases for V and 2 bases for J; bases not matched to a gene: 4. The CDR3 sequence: CASSLTGGSNTEAFF. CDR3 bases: TGTGCCAGCAGCCTGACAGGGGGCAGCAACACTGAAGCTTTCTTT.

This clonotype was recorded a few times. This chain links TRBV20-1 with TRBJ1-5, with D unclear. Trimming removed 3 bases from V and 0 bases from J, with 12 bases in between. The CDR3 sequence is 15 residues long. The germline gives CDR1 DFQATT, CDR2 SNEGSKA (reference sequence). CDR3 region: CSASLDGYSNQPQHF. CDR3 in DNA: TGCAGTGCTAGCCTCGACGGGTATAGCAATCAGCCCCAGCATTTT.

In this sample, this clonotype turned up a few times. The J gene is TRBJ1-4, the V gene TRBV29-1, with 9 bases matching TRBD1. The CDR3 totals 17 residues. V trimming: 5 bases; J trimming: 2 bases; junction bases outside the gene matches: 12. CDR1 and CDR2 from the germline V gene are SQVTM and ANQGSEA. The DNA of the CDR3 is TGCAGCGTTTATGACAGGGGGGACGGGGCCACTAATGAAAAACTGTTTTTT. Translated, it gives CSVYDRGDGATNEKLFF.